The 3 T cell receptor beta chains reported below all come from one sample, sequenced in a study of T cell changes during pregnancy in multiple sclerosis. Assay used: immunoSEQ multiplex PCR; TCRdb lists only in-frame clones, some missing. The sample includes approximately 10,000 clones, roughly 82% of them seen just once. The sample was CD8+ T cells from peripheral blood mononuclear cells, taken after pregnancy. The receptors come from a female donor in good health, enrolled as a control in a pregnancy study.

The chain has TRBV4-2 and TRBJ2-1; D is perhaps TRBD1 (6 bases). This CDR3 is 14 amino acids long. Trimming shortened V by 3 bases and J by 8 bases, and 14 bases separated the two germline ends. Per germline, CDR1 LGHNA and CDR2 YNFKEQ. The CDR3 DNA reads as TGTGCCAGCAGCCAGGGTACAGGGTCGGATGAGCAGTTCTTC. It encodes CASSQGTGSDEQFF.

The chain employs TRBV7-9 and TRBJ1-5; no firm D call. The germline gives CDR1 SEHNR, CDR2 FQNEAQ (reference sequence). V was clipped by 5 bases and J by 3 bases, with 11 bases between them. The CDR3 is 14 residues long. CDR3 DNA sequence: TGTGCCAGCAGCCAATGGCCATACAATCAGCCCCAGCATTTT. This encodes CASSQWPYNQPQHF.

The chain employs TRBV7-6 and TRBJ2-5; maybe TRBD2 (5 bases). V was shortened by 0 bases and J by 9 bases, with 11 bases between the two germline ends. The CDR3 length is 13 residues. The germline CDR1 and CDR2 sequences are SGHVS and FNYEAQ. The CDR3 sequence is CASSLARGGAQYF. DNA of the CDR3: TGTGCCAGCAGCTTAGCACGGGGTGGGGCCCAGTACTTC.